These T cell receptor beta chains were read from a single sample in a study of a mutant IDH1 vaccine in newly diagnosed glioma. Some clones are missing from TCRdb's copy, which holds only in-frame ones; the method was immunoSEQ multiplex PCR. The sample gives 73,000 or so clones, about four fifths of which show up once; approximately 12% is in the top ten. These TCRs are of unknown antigen specificity. The sample in question was PBMCs, obtained from a glioma patient whose treatment included an IDH1 peptide vaccine. The receptors shown here come from a man between 18 and 29 years old with glioma. Both conserved end residues are part of each CDR3. D genes are given only for firm matches. Size is stated for part of the rows, as once, few or many counts, or as a class when the clone is expanded.

NA,TRBJ1-6,TRBV30,NA,TGTGCCTGGAGTGTAAGGGGGATGGATTCACCCCTCCACTTT,CAWSVRGMDSPLHF
NA,TRBJ1-2,TRBV5-1,NA,TGCGCCAGCAACCAGGGCCCACCGTTCGTCTATGGCTACACCTTC,CASNQGPPFVYGYTF
once,TRBJ1-1,TRBV6-4,NA,TGTGCCAGCAGTGGGGTACTGGGCACTGAAGCTTTCTTT,CASSGVLGTEAFF
NA,TRBJ1-1,TRBV7-9,TRBD1,TGTGCCAGCAGCTTTTACAGGGGGCAGGACACTGAAGCTTTCTTT,CASSFYRGQDTEAFF
NA,TRBJ2-6,TRBV19,NA,TGTGCCAGTAGTATAGAGGAACCAACTGGGGCCAACGTCCTGACTTTC,CASSIEEPTGANVLTF
NA,TRBJ1-2,TRBV9,NA,TGTGCCAGCAGCGTAGAAACCTCCGGGGGCAGGTATGGCTACACCTTC,CASSVETSGGRYGYTF
NA,TRBJ2-1,TRBV7-6,NA,TGTGCCAGCAGCCCGGGAGTACGGGTCAATGAGCAGTTCTTC,CASSPGVRVNEQFF
NA,TRBJ2-7,TRBV28,NA,TGTGCCAGCAGGTTTGCCCAAAAGGTTGAGCAGTACTTC,CASRFAQKVEQYF
NA,TRBJ1-1,TRBV7-9,TRBD1,TGTGCCAGCAGCTTAGGACAGGGGAGGGAAGCTTTCTTT,CASSLGQGREAFF
NA,TRBJ2-7,TRBV9,TRBD1,TGTGCCAGCAGCGGACAGGGGGCTTACGAGCAGTACTTC,CASSGQGAYEQYF
NA,TRBJ1-1,TRBV18,NA,TGTGCCAGCTCACCACCAGGGTTCACTGAAGCTTTCTTT,CASSPPGFTEAFF
NA,TRBJ1-2,TRBV27,TRBD1,TGTGCCAGCAGGATGACAGGGGCCTTTGATGGCTACACCTTC,CASRMTGAFDGYTF
few,TRBJ2-7,TRBV27,TRBD2,TGTGCCAGCAGCCGACTAGCGTCCCGGGAGCAGTACTTC,CASSRLASREQYF
few,TRBJ1-1,TRBV4-3,TRBD1,TGCGCCAGCAGCCAAGATACAGGGGGCCACACTGAAGCTTTCTTT,CASSQDTGGHTEAFF
NA,TRBJ2-3,TRBV19,NA,TGTGCCAGTAGTTATCATGGTCCTGGGGGCACAGATACGCAGTATTTT,CASSYHGPGGTDTQYF
NA,TRBJ1-2,TRBV7-9,NA,TGTGCCAGCAGCTTATTGGCAGGGAGCGGAGGCTACACCTTC,CASSLLAGSGGYTF
NA,TRBJ1-5,TRBV4-2,NA,TGTGCCAGCAGCCAAGGACAGGCTTCCTGGCAGCCCCAGCATTTT,CASSQGQASWQPQHF
NA,TRBJ1-1,TRBV7-2,NA,TGTGCCAGCAGCCGCCAGGCAGGGATGGCTTTCTTT,CASSRQAGMAFF
NA,TRBJ2-2,TRBV2,NA,TGTGCCAGCAAGGTGGGCGGATCGAACACCGGGGAGCTGTTTTTT,CASKVGGSNTGELFF
NA,TRBJ2-7,TRBV28,NA,TGTGCCAGCAGTTTGAGTCCTCGGGGCGAGCAGTACTTC,CASSLSPRGEQYF
NA,TRBJ1-4,TRBV25-1,NA,TGTGCCAGCAGCCAGATAGGAAGTGCCGATGAAAAACTGTTTTTT,CASSQIGSADEKLFF